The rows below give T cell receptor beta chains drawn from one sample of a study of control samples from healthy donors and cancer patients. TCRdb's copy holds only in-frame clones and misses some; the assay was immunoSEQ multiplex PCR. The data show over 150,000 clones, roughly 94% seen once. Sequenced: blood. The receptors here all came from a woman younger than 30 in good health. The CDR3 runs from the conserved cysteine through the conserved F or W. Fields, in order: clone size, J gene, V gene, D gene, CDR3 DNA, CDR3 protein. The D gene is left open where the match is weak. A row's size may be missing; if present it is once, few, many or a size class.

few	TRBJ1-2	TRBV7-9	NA	TGTGCCAGCAGCTTAGCAGGAAACTATGGCTACACCTTC	CASSLAGNYGYTF
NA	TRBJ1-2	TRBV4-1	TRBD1	TGCGCCAGCAGCCAATTGGGACAGGGAGGCGCTTTTTTC	CASSQLGQGGAFF
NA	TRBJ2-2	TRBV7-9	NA	TGTGCCACCCGTGGGGACACCAACACCGGGGAGCTGTTTTTT	CATRGDTNTGELFF
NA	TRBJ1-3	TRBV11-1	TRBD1	TGTGCCAGCAGCCCAATCGGGACAGGTGGAAACACCATATATTTT	CASSPIGTGGNTIYF
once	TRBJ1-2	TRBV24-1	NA	TGTGCCACCAGTGATGAAGGGATGGCAGGAACCTACACCTTC	CATSDEGMAGTYTF
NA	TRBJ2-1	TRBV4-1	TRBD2	TGCGCCAGCAGCCAAGATGGGGTAGCGGGGGGAATGTACAATGAGCAGTTCTTC	CASSQDGVAGGMYNEQFF
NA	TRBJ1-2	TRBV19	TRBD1	TGTGCCAGTACACGTGGGGGACAGGGCACCTATGGCTACACCTTC	CASTRGGQGTYGYTF
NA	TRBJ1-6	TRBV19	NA	TGTGCCAGTAGTGTACAGGATAATTCACCCCTCCACTTT	CASSVQDNSPLHF
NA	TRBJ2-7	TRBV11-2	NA	TGTGCCAGCAGCTTTACCGGGGCGCGGGACGAGCAGTACTTC	CASSFTGARDEQYF
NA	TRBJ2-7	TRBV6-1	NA	TGTGCCAGCAGTGCAGCCAGGGGGGACGAGCAGTACTTC	CASSAARGDEQYF
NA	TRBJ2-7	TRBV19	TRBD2	TGTGCCAGTAGCAGTAGCGGGAGGTTCTACGAGCAGTACTTC	CASSSSGRFYEQYF
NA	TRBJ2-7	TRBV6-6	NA	TGTGCCAGCAGTTACAGGGACCACGAGCAGTACTTC	CASSYRDHEQYF
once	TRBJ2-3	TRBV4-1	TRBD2	TGCGCCAGCAGCCGCTCCGGGACTAGCGGGGGGCGTAACACAGATACGCAGTATTTT	CASSRSGTSGGRNTDTQYF
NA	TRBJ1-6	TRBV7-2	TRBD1	TGTGCCAGCAGCCTACTAAGGACAGGGGGTTATAATTCACCCCTCCACTTT	CASSLLRTGGYNSPLHF
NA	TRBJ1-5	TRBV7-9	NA	TGTGCCAGCAGCTTAGCAAATAGCAATCAGCCCCAGCATTTT	CASSLANSNQPQHF
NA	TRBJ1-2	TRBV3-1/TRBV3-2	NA	TGTGCCAGCAGCCAAGGGATGAATGGCTACACCTTC	CASSQGMNGYTF
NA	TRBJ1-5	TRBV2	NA	TGTGCCAGCAGTGAAGGAGGGGGGCTGAGGCTGGTTCAGCCCCAGCATTTT	CASSEGGGLRLVQPQHF
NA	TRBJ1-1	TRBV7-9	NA	TGTGCCAGCAGCCTCATGGGGGCATTCCTCATGAACACTGAAGCTTTCTTT	CASSLMGAFLMNTEAFF
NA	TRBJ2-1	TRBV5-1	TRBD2	TGCGCCAGCAGCGGGGGACTAGCTTACAATGAGCAGTTCTTC	CASSGGLAYNEQFF
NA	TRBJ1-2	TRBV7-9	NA	TGTGCCAGCAGCTTAGCGGGCAGCCCCTATGGCTACACCTTC	CASSLAGSPYGYTF
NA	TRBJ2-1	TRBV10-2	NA	TGCGCCAGCAGACTAGTCTCCATCTACAATGAGCAGTTCTTC	CASRLVSIYNEQFF
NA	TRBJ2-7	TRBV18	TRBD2	TGTGCCAGCTCACCCCGACTAGCGGGGGCCTACGAGCAGTACTTC	CASSPRLAGAYEQYF
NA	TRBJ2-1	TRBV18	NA	TGTGCCAGCTCACCACTAACTTTGTCTTACAATGAGCAGTTCTTC	CASSPLTLSYNEQFF
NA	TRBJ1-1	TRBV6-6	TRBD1	TGTGCCAGCAGACCCCGGGACAGGGGTCTGAAGCCAGCTTTCTTT	CASRPRDRGLKPAFF
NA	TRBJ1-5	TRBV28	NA	TGTGCCAGCAGTTCCTTGACAGGTTCGAGCAATCAGCCCCAGCATTTT	CASSSLTGSSNQPQHF
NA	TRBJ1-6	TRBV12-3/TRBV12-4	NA	TGTGCCAGCAGTTTAACAGCCAATTCACCCCTCCACTTT	CASSLTANSPLHF
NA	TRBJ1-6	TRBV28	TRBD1	TGTGCCAGCAGTTTAAACAGGGACAGTTCACCCCTCCACTTT	CASSLNRDSSPLHF
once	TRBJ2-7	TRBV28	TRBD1	TGTGCCAGCAGTCCGACAGGGGCTATGAGGGAGCAGTACTTC	CASSPTGAMREQYF
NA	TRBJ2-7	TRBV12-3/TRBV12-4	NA	TGTGCCAGCAGTCCCGGGCGGACGGGCGAGCAGTACTTC	CASSPGRTGEQYF
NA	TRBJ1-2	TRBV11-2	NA	TGTGCCAGCAGCTTAGGGCGGCAGGGCCGCTACACCTTC	CASSLGRQGRYTF
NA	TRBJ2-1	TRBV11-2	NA	TGTGCCAGCAGCTCTCGGGGCCCTGATTCCTACAATGAGCAGTTCTTC	CASSSRGPDSYNEQFF
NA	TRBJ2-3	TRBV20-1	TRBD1	TGCAGTGCTACCAGGGGGTATACGCAGTATTTT	CSATRGYTQYF
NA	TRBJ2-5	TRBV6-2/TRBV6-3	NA	TGTGCCAGCAGTCTCCAGGGTGGAGGAGAGACCCAGTACTTC	CASSLQGGGETQYF
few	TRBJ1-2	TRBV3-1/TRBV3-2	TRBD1	TGTGCCAGCAGCCAATACGGGACAGGGGTAGGTGGCTACACCTTC	CASSQYGTGVGGYTF
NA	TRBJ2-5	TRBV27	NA	TGTGCCAGCAGTTTAAAAGAGACCCAGTACTTC	CASSLKETQYF
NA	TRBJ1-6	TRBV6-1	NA	TGTGCCAGCAGTGAAGCGACCCTACGCAGCTCCTATAATTCACCCCTCCACTTT	CASSEATLRSSYNSPLHF
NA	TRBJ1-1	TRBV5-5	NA	TGTGCCAGCAGCTATGAGGGATCCACTGAAGCTTTCTTT	CASSYEGSTEAFF
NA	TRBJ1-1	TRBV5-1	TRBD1	TGCGCCAGCAGCGAGGGACAGCAAAACACTGAAGCTTTCTTT	CASSEGQQNTEAFF
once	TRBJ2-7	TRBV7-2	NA	TGTGCCAGCACCCGGGGCGGCCTTTCCTACGAGCAGTACTTC	CASTRGGLSYEQYF
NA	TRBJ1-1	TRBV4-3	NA	TGCGCCAGCAGTCACGTCATGAACACTGAAGCTTTCTTT	CASSHVMNTEAFF
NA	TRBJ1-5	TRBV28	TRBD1	TGTGCCAGCAGTTTATCAGACAGGGGCCTCGATCAGCCCCAGCATTTT	CASSLSDRGLDQPQHF
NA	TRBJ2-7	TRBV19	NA	TGTGCCAGTAGCCGGGACCCGGCCTACGAGCAGTACTTC	CASSRDPAYEQYF
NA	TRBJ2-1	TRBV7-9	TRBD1	TGTGCCAGCAGCTTTCAGGGGGCGAGTATCTATGAGCAGTTCTTC	CASSFQGASIYEQFF
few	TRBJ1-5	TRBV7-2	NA	TGTGCCAGCAGCTTAGATGGTGGGCGACAGCCCCAGCATTTT	CASSLDGGRQPQHF
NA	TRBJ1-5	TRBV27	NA	TGTGCCAGCAGCCCGACACTTAGCAATCAGCCCCAGCATTTT	CASSPTLSNQPQHF
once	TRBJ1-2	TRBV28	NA	TGTGCCAGCAGTCCCTTCGGATGGACAAAGCATAGCCCCCAGAACTATGGCTACACCTTC	CASSPFGWTKHSPQNYGYTF
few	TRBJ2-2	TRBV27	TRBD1	TGTGCCAGCCACCCCAGGACAGGGGGTGTCGGGGAGCTGTTTTTT	CASHPRTGGVGELFF
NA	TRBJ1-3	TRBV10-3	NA	TGTGCCATCAGTGGATCAGGAAGCTCTGGAAACACCATATATTTT	CAISGSGSSGNTIYF
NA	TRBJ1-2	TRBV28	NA	TGTGCCACCTGTCTGATGGGGGGCAACTATGGCTACACCTTC	CATCLMGGNYGYTF
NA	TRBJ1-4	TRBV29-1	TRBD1	TGCAGCGTATACCCTGGGACAGGGGATGAAAAACTGTTTTTT	CSVYPGTGDEKLFF